The 23 T cell receptor beta chains reported below all come from one sample, sequenced in a study of blood T cell repertoires in COVID-19. The method was immunoSEQ multiplex PCR; TCRdb's version includes in-frame clones alone and lacks a portion of them. The data show about 180,000 clones, about 85% seen once. What was sequenced was peripheral blood. The source is a man at least 80 years old with COVID-19, enrolled during active disease.

The V call is TRBV27, the J call TRBJ1-1; 8 positions match TRBD1. This CDR3 region has 16 residues. V lost 0 bases, J lost 5 bases, and 8 bases stayed unmatched. Germline-derived CDR1 and CDR2 are MNHEY and SMNVEV (reference sequence). DNA for the CDR3: TGTGCCAGCAGTTTATCGAGGACAGGGTCGGGGACTGAAGCTTTCTTT. The encoded protein is CASSLSRTGSGTEAFF.

This chain links TRBV18 with TRBJ2-7; TRBD1 is a possible D gene (6 bases). The V and J ends lost 6 bases and 1 base respectively, with 16 bases between them. The CDR3 consists of 15 residues. Germline V gene lookup returns CDR1 KGHSH and CDR2 LQKENI. The CDR3 spells CASSPGTRGSYEQYF. The CDR3 DNA reads as TGTGCCAGCTCGCCCGGGACACGAGGTTCCTACGAGCAGTACTTC. The full variable domain, rest sourced from reference TRBV18 and TRBJ2-7, is NAGVMQNPRHLVRRRGQEARLRCSPMKGHSHVYWYRQLPEEGLKFMVYLQKENIIDESGMPKERFSAEFPKEGPSILRIQQVVRGDSAAYFCASSPGTRGSYEQYFGPGTRLTVT.

This clone was seen a handful of times. The chain carries TRBV19 and TRBJ1-2; D may be TRBD1 (6 bases). Trimming left V 5 bases short and J 4 bases short, with 11 bases between. The CDR3 sequence is 13 residues long. Germline assignment: CDR1 LNHDA and CDR2 SQIVND (reference sequence). This CDR3 is CASSSRQVYGYTF. The CDR3 DNA follows: TGTGCCAGTAGTTCTAGACAGGTCTATGGCTACACCTTC.

The rearrangement uses TRBV5-6 and TRBJ1-3; 12 bases map to TRBD1. Germline CDR1 is SGHDT and CDR2 is YYEEEE. J was trimmed by 3 bases and V by 1 base; bases with no gene match: 5. This CDR3 contains 17 residues. The CDR3 DNA follows: TGTGCCAGCAGCTTGCCCGGGACAGGGGGCTATGGAAACACCATATATTTT. Translating gives CASSLPGTGGYGNTIYF.

This clone was seen a single time. The chain carries TRBV5-8 and TRBJ2-3, with TRBD2 matching 9 bases. Losses at the gene ends were 4 bases for V and 0 bases for J; bases not matched to a gene: 6. CDR1 and CDR2 (germline): SGHTS, YDEGEE. The CDR3 totals 16 residues. The CDR3 DNA follows: TGTGCCAGCAGCAGGGGACTAGCAGTGAGCACAGATACGCAGTATTTT. It codes for CASSRGLAVSTDTQYF.

This clone appeared a single time. V and J are TRBV6-5 and TRBJ2-7; 10 bases are a match to TRBD1. CDR3 length equals 15 residues. Germline CDR1 is MNHEY and CDR2 is SVGAGI. V lost 4 bases to trimming and J lost 0 bases; unmatched junction nucleotides: 3. The CDR3 reads CASSSWTGGSYEQYF. The CDR3 bases are TGTGCCAGCAGTTCCTGGACAGGGGGCTCCTACGAGCAGTACTTC.

V and J are TRBV3-1 (or the pseudogene TRBV3-2) and TRBJ1-2; D possibly corresponds to TRBD1 (5 bases). V was cut by 0 bases and J by 4 bases, with 9 bases left in between. CDR3 length: 14 residues. Looked up from germline, CDR1 is LGHDT and CDR2 is YNNKEL (reference sequence). The CDR3 is CASSQDLTAYGYTF. The DNA of the CDR3 is TGTGCCAGCAGCCAAGATCTGACAGCCTATGGCTACACCTTC.

There are a few counts of this clone. The chain recombines TRBV7-2 with TRBJ1-1, with 7 bases that match TRBD1. CDR1 and CDR2 from the germline V gene are SGHTA and FQGNSA. V was pared by 6 bases and J by 4 bases, with 11 bases of the junction left unmatched. The CDR3 runs to 15 residues. The CDR3 sequence is CASRFDTGARTEAFF. DNA of the CDR3: TGTGCCAGCAGGTTTGATACAGGGGCTCGCACTGAAGCTTTCTTT.

V and J are TRBV5-1 and TRBJ2-7; 10 nucleotides align to TRBD1. After removal of 3 bases from V and 4 bases from J, the junction contained 7 bases not matched to a gene. CDR1 is SGHRS, CDR2 YFSETQ, per germline. The CDR3 totals 15 residues. The CDR3 DNA reads TGCGCCAGCAGCTCCTCGAGACAGGGGGCTTACGAGCAGTACTTC. Translating it yields CASSSSRQGAYEQYF.

The genes are TRBV5-4 and TRBJ1-4; no firm D call. The V gene lost 0 bases and the J gene lost 5 bases, with 11 bases spanning the gap. CDR3 length: 15 residues. Germline CDR1 SGHNT, CDR2 YYREEE (reference sequence). The CDR3 loop is CASSLGQGTNEKLFF. CDR3 nucleotide sequence: TGTGCCAGCAGCTTGGGACAAGGAACAAATGAAAAACTGTTTTTT.

This clone was counted only a few times. The CDR3 here is CASSLWPRGNTEAFF. CDR3 coding DNA: TGTGCCAGCAGTTTATGGCCTAGGGGAAACACTGAAGCTTTCTTT. This chain joins TRBV27 and TRBJ1-1, with D perhaps TRBD1 (5 bases). The germline V gene encodes CDR1 MNHEY and CDR2 SMNVEV (reference sequence). V lost 1 base to trimming and J lost 2 bases, with 11 bases between them. This CDR3 is built from 15 residues.

The chain is built from TRBV11-3 and TRBJ1-2; 7 bases are shared with TRBD1. CDR1 is SGHNT, CDR2 YENEEA, per germline. With 5 bases clipped from V and 2 bases from J, the junction kept 5 bases outside the gene matches. The CDR3 is made up of 14 amino acids. CDR3 residues: CASSLPTGNYGYTF. As DNA, the CDR3 is TGTGCCAGCAGCCTTCCGACAGGGAACTATGGCTACACCTTC. Drawing the rest from reference TRBV11-3 and TRBJ1-2, the complete variable domain is EAGVVQSPRYKIIEKKQPVAFWCNPISGHNTLYWYLQNLGQGPELLIRYENEEAVDDSQLPKDRFSAERLKGVDSTLKIQPAELGDSAVYLCASSLPTGNYGYTFGSGTRLTVV.

The gene calls are TRBV6-2 or TRBV6-3 and TRBJ2-7, with 9 positions matching TRBD1. J was trimmed by 3 bases and V by 4 bases; bases with no gene match: 7. The CDR3 runs to 15 residues. Germline CDR1 and CDR2: MNHEY and SVGEGT. CDR3 coding DNA: TGTGCCAGCAGTTGGGGACAGGGTGTTAGCTACGAGCAGTACTTC. Its protein product is CASSWGQGVSYEQYF.

Regarding this clone: Different DNA sequences within this sample yield the same CDR3. The CDR3, as DNA: TGTGCCAGCTCACCAGCCCGCGCTGGAAACACCATATATTTT. As protein: CASSPARAGNTIYF. This chain joins TRBV18 and TRBJ1-3, with D uncertain. Germline CDR1 is KGHSH and CDR2 is LQKENI. The CDR3 is 14 residues long. Trimming removed 2 bases at V and 2 bases at J, with 7 bases between.

The chain couples TRBV12-3 or TRBV12-4 to TRBJ1-1, with D possibly being TRBD1 (5 bases). V lost 5 bases, J lost 9 bases, and 13 bases lay in between. The CDR3 totals 12 residues. The CDR3 reads CASSQRQFKAFF. The CDR3 DNA is TGTGCCAGCAGTCAGAGACAGTTTAAAGCTTTCTTT.

The rearrangement links TRBV7-3 to TRBJ1-2, with 7 nucleotides matching TRBD1. With V trimmed by 0 bases and J by 1 base, 11 bases remained unmatched. The CDR3 covers 18 residues. Germline CDR1 and CDR2: SGHTA and FQGTGA. CDR3 in amino acids: CASSLTRGTAPLNYGYTF. The CDR3 region has the DNA TGTGCCAGCAGCTTAACGAGGGGGACAGCCCCTCTTAACTATGGCTACACCTTC.

V and J are TRBV27 and TRBJ1-5; D possibly corresponds to TRBD1 (5 bases). Germline V gives CDR1 MNHEY, CDR2 SMNVEV (reference sequence). V was clipped by 6 bases and J by 4 bases, with 16 bases between them. The CDR3 is 15 residues long. This chain's CDR3 is CASSLSRQPNQPQHF. The CDR3 nucleotides read TGTGCCAGCAGCCTTTCCCGACAGCCAAATCAGCCCCAGCATTTT.

The J gene is TRBJ1-3, the V gene TRBV4-2, with 9 bases that match TRBD1. CDR3 length: 15 residues. After removal of 0 bases from V and 6 bases from J, the junction contained 3 bases not matched to a gene. Germline CDR1 LGHNA, CDR2 YNFKEQ. The CDR3 DNA sequence: TGTGCCAGCAGCCAAGAAGGGGACAGGGTAAACACCATATATTTT. Translating gives CASSQEGDRVNTIYF.

This rearrangement joins TRBV2 to TRBJ1-1; TRBD1 might be the D (6 bases). V lost 5 bases and J 4 bases, leaving 11 bases between the germline ends. CDR1 is SNHLY and CDR2 is FYNNEI in the germline V gene. This CDR3 is built from 13 residues. In DNA, the CDR3 is TGTGCCAGCAGTATTCAGGGGCCCACTGAAGCTTTCTTT. It is translated as CASSIQGPTEAFF.

The chain uses TRBV18 and TRBJ1-1; TRBD1 aligns across 8 bases. Germline assignment: CDR1 KGHSH and CDR2 LQKENI. V lost 6 bases and J lost 5; bases outside the gene matches: 8. The CDR3 covers 14 residues. CDR3 sequence: CASSRQGTRTEAFF. The DNA for the CDR3 is TGTGCCAGCTCGCGACAGGGGACGAGGACTGAAGCTTTCTTT.

V usage is TRBV5-1 and J usage is TRBJ2-1, with TRBD1 matching 9 bases. V was pared by 4 bases and J by 8 bases, with 4 bases of the junction left unmatched. The germline V gene has CDR1 SGHRS and CDR2 YFSETQ. The CDR3 runs 13 residues. The CDR3 protein is CASSPDRGHEQFF. The CDR3 DNA reads as TGCGCCAGCAGCCCGGACAGGGGACATGAGCAGTTCTTC.

The chain recombines TRBV9 with TRBJ1-1; 8 bases fit TRBD1. After removal of 7 bases from V and 0 bases from J, the junction contained 2 bases not matched to a gene. Germline CDR1 is SGDLS and CDR2 is YYNGEE. The CDR3 totals 13 residues. In DNA, the CDR3 is TGTGCCAGCCAGGGGGCACTGAACACTGAAGCTTTCTTT. Translated: CASQGALNTEAFF. Full variable domain (missing parts from reference TRBV9 and TRBJ1-1): DSGVTQTPKHLITATGQRVTLRCSPRSGDLSVYWYQQSLDQGLQFLIQYYNGEERAKGNILERFSAQQFPDLHSELNLSSLELGDSALYFCASQGALNTEAFFGQGTRLTVV.

This chain joins TRBV11-2 and TRBJ2-7; TRBD2 is a possible D gene (6 bases). The ends were cut back, 5 bases at V and 2 bases at J, with 19 bases in the middle. This CDR3 contains 16 residues. Germline-derived CDR1 and CDR2 are SGHAT and FQNNGV. Written as DNA, the CDR3 is TGTGCCAGCAGCCCCTGGGGCGGGGTAGGCCCCTACGAGCAGTACTTC. Amino acid sequence: CASSPWGGVGPYEQYF.